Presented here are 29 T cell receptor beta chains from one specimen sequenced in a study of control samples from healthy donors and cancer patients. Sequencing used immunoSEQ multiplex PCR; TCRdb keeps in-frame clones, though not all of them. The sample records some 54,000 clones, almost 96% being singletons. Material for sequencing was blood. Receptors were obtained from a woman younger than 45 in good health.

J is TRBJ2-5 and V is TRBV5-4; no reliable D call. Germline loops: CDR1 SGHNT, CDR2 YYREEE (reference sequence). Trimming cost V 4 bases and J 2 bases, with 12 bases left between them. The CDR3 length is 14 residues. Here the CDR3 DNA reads TGTGCCAGCAGCGCCGCGGTCCCTCAAGAGACCCAGTACTTC. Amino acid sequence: CASSAAVPQETQYF.

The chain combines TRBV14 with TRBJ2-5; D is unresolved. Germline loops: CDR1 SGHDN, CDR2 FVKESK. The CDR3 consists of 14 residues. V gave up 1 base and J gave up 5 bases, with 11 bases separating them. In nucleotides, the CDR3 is TGTGCCAGCAGCCAAGGGGCTCGGTCGGAGACCCAGTACTTC. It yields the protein CASSQGARSETQYF.

CDR3 in amino acids: CASSPGTGEYMNTEAFF. Here the CDR3 DNA reads TGTGCCAGCAGCCCCGGGACGGGAGAATATATGAACACTGAAGCTTTCTTT. This chain connects TRBV5-4 to TRBJ1-1; the D gene is possibly TRBD1 (5 bases). Per germline, CDR1 SGHNT and CDR2 YYREEE (reference sequence). V lost 4 bases and J 0 bases, leaving 19 bases between the germline ends. CDR3 length: 17 amino acids.

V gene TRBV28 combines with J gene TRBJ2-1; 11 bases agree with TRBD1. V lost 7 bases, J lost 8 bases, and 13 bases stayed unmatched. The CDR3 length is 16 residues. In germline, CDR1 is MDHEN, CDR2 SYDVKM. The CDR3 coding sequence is TGTGCCAGCACCCCAGTGAGGACAGGGGGCTTGGATGAGCAGTTCTTC. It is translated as CASTPVRTGGLDEQFF.

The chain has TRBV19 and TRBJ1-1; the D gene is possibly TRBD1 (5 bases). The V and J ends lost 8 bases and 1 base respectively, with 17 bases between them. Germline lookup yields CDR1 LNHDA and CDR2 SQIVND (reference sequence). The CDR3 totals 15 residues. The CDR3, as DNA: TGTGCCAGTCACATAGGGGATCCCGGGAACACTGAAGCTTTCTTT. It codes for CASHIGDPGNTEAFF. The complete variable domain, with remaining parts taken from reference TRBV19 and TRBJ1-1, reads DGGITQSPKYLFRKEGQNVTLSCEQNLNHDAMYWYRQDPGQGLRLIYYSQIVNDFQKGDIAEGYSVSREKKESFPLTVTSAQKNPTAFYLCASHIGDPGNTEAFFGQGTRLTVV.

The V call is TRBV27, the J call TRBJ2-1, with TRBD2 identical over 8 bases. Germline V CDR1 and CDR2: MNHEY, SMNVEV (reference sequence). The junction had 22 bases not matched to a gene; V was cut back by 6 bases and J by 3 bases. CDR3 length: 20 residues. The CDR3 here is CASSPYTPGGPGTSYNEQFF. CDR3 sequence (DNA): TGTGCCAGCAGCCCATATACCCCCGGGGGCCCCGGGACTAGCTACAATGAGCAGTTCTTC.

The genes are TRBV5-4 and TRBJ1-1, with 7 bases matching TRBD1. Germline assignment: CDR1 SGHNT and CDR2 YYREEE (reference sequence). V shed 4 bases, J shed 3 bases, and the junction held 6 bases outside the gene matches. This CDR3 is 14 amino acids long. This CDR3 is CASSLRQGDTEAFF. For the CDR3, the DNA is TGTGCCAGCAGCCTAAGACAGGGCGACACTGAAGCTTTCTTT.

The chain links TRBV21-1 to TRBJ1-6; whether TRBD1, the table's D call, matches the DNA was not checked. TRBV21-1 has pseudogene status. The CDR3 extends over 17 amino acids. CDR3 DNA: TGTGCCAGCAGCAAAGATCTCCGGGACAGGGGGAATTCACCCCTCCACTTT. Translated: CASSKDLRDRGNSPLHF.

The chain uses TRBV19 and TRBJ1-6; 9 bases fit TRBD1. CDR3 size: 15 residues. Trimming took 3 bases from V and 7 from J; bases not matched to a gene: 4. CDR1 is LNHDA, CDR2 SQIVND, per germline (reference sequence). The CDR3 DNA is TGTGCCAGTAGTATCTCGACAGGGGGAAATTCACCCCTCCACTTT. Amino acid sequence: CASSISTGGNSPLHF.

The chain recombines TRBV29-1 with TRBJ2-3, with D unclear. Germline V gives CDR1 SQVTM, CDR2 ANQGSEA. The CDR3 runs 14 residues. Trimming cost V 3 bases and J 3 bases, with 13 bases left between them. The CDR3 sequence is CSVDESPGTDTQYF. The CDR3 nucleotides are TGCAGCGTTGACGAATCTCCTGGAACAGATACGCAGTATTTT.

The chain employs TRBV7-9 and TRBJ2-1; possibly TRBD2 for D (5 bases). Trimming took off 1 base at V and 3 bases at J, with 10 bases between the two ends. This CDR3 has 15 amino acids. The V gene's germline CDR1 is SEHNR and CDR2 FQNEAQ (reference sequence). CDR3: CASSLDSAVYNEQFF. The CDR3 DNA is TGTGCCAGCAGCTTAGATTCAGCGGTCTACAATGAGCAGTTCTTC.

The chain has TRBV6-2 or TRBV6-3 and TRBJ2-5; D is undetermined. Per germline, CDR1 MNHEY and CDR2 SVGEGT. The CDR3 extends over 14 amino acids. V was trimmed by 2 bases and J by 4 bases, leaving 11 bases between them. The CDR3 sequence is CASSYNEETETQYF. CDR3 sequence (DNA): TGTGCCAGCAGTTACAACGAGGAGACAGAGACCCAGTACTTC.

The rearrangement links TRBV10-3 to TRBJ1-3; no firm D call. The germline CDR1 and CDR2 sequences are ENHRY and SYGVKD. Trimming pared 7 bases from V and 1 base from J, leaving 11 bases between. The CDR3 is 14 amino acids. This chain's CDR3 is CAITERRSGNTIYF. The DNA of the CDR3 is TGTGCCATCACCGAGAGGAGGTCTGGAAACACCATATATTTT.

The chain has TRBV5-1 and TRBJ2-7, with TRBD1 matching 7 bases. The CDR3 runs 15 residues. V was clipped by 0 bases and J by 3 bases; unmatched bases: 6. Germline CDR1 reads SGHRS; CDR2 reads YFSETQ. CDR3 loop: CASSLDRDRVYEQYF. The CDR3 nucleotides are TGCGCCAGCAGCTTGGACAGAGACAGGGTCTACGAGCAGTACTTC.

CDR3: CSASTPLASSSYEQYF. CDR3 nucleotides: TGCAGTGCTAGTACACCACTAGCGTCGAGCTCCTACGAGCAGTACTTC. This rearrangement joins TRBV20-1 to TRBJ2-7; 7 nucleotides line up with TRBD2. This CDR3 comprises 16 residues. Germline-derived CDR1 and CDR2 are DFQATT and SNEGSKA (reference sequence). V shed 3 bases and J 0 bases; nucleotides not matched to a gene: 11.

Here the CDR3 reads CATSRDGQSTGELFF. In nucleotides, the CDR3 is TGTGCCACCAGCAGAGATGGACAGTCCACCGGGGAGCTGTTTTTT. The V and J genes are TRBV15 and TRBJ2-2; a weak D match, TRBD1 (6 bases). The CDR3 is 15 residues long. V lost 0 bases, J lost 4 bases, and 9 bases lay in between. CDR1 is LNHNV, CDR2 YYDKDF, per germline (reference sequence). Full variable domain (remainder filled in from reference TRBV15 and TRBJ2-2): DAMVIQNPRYQVTQFGKPVTLSCSQTLNHNVMYWYQQKSSQAPKLLFHYYDKDFNNEADTPDNFQSRRPNTSFCFLDIRSPGLGDTAMYLCATSRDGQSTGELFFGEGSRLTVL.

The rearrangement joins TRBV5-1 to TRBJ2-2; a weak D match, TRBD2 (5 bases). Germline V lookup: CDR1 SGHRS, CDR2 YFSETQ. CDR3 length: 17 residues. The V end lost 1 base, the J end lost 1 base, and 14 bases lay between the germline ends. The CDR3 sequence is CASSLRPTGLNTGELFF. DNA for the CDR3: TGCGCCAGCAGCTTGCGCCCTACGGGATTGAACACCGGGGAGCTGTTTTTT.

The CDR3 DNA follows: TGCGCCAGCAAAGATAACGGACCCAATGAAAAACTGTTTTTT. Its translation is CASKDNGPNEKLFF. The chain links TRBV5-1 to TRBJ1-4; D remains ambiguous. From germline, CDR1 is SGHRS and CDR2 YFSETQ. The CDR3 loop spans 14 amino acids. V was pared by 6 bases and J by 5 bases, with 14 bases between.

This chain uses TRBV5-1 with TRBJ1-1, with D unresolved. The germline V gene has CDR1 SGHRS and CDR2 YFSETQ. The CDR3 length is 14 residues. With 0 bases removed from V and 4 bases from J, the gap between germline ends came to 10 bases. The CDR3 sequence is CASSLGGVGTEAFF. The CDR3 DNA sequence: TGCGCCAGCAGCTTGGGCGGGGTCGGCACTGAAGCTTTCTTT.

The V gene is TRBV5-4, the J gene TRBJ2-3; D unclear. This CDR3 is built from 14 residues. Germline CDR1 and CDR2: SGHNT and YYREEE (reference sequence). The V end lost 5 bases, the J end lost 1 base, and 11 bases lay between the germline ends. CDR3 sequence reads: CASSSDSRTDTQYF. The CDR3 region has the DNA TGTGCCAGCAGTTCCGACTCTCGCACAGATACGCAGTATTTT.

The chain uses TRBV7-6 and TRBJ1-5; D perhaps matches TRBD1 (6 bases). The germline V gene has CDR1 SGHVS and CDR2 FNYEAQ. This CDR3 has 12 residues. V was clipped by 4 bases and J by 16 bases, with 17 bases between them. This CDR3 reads CASSSNGGPVHF. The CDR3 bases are TGTGCCAGCAGCTCAAACGGGGGCCCGGTTCATTTT.

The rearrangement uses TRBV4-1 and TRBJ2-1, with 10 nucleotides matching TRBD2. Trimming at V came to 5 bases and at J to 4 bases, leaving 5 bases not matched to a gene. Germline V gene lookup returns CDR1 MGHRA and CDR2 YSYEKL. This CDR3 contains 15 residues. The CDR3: CASSELAGPYNEQFF. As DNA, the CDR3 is TGCGCCAGCAGCGAACTAGCGGGGCCTTACAATGAGCAGTTCTTC.

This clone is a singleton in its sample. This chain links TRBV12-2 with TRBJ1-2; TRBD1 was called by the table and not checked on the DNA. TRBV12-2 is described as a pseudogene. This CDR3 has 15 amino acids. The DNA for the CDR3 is TGTGCAAGTCGCTTAGCCAGGGGAAGAAGCTATGGCTACACCTTC. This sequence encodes CASRLARGRSYGYTF.

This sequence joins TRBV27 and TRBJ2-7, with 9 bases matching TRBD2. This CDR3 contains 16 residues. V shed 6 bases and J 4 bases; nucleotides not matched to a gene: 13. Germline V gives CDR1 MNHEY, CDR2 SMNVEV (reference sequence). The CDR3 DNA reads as TGTGCCAGCAGGCGATCCGGGACTAGCCTATTTTACGAGCAGTACTTC. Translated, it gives CASRRSGTSLFYEQYF.

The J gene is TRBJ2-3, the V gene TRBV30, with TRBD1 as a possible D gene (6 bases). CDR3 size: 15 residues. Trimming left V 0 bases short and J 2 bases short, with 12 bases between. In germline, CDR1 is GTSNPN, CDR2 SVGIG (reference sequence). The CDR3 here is CAWSVNGGDTDTQYF. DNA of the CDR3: TGTGCCTGGAGTGTTAATGGGGGCGACACAGATACGCAGTATTTT.

The CDR3 sequence is CASSLDPENTGELFF. DNA of the CDR3: TGTGCCAGCAGCTTGGACCCTGAGAACACCGGGGAGCTGTTTTTT. The J gene is TRBJ2-2, the V gene TRBV5-4; D is uncertain. Trimming took 0 bases from V and 1 from J, leaving 7 bases between them. The CDR3 is 15 amino acids. Germline V gene data show CDR1 as SGHNT and CDR2 as YYREEE (reference sequence).

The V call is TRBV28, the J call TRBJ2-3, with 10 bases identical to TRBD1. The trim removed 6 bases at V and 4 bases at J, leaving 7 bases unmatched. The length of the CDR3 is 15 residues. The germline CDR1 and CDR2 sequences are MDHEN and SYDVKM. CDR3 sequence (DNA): TGTGCCAGCAGCCCAGGGGGGACAGGGGCAGATACGCAGTATTTT. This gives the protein CASSPGGTGADTQYF.

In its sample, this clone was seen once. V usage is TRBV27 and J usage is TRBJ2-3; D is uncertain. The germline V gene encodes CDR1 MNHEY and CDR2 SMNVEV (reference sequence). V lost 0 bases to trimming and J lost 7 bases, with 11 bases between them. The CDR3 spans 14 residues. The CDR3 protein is CASSLSGLGNTQYF. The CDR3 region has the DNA TGTGCCAGCAGTTTATCAGGTTTAGGGAATACGCAGTATTTT.

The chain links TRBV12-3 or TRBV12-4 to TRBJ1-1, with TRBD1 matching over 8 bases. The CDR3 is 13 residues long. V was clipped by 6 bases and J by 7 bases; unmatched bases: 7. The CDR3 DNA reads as TGTGCCAGCAGCTCAGGGGGCGTGGGTGAAGCTTTCTTT. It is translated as CASSSGGVGEAFF.